The clone carrying this T cell receptor beta chain was observed once. Its antigen is unknown. This sample stems from a study of Ad26.COV2.S vaccination and SARS-CoV-2 variants. Study-wide context: Intramuscular Ad26.COV2.S doses were given once or twice, 56 days apart.

Only in-frame clones appear in the TCRdb table, and some are missing; sequencing was by immunoSEQ multiplex PCR. The data hold approximately 360,000 clones, with about 83% observed a single time. Treatment meaning: around 19 received Ad26.COV2.S at low or high dose, single or two shots; 5 received placebo; per-sample allocation not given. Sampling was performed 63 days after the first vaccine or placebo injection. The individual, an adult aged 18-55 years, was a donor in Boston. J gave up 14 bases and V 3 bases, and 7 bases lay outside the gene matches. The CDR3 has 14 amino acids. Germline CDR1 KGHDR, CDR2 SFDVKD. General study findings and limits: Substantial breadth was reported for post-vaccination spike-specific CD8+ and CD4+ T cells. Recipients of vaccine and of placebo showed similar breadth of their non-spike TCR repertoires.

The clonotype was recovered from a person between 18 and 65 years old who received the Ad26.COV2.S COVID-19 vaccine or a placebo. The chain employs TRBV24-1 and TRBJ2-1, with 12 nucleotides matching TRBD2. This specimen was peripheral blood, taken in a trial of Ad26.COV2.S vaccine versus placebo. The CDR3 loop reads CATSDPLLAGGEFF. In DNA form, the CDR3 reads TGTGCCACCAGTGATCCTCTTCTAGCGGGAGGGGAGTTCTTC.